A single sample gave rise to the 4 T cell receptor beta chains below, sequenced in a study of Graves' ophthalmopathy and Graves' hyperthyroidism (dated by TCRdb to 2017 to 2018). Sequencing relied on an Illumina HiSeq 2000. TCR beta CDR3 regions were amplified from RNA transcripts for repertoire sequencing. The first round of RT-PCR was done with HTBI primers and the Qiagen OneStep RT-PCR kit, and was followed by a second round of multiplex PCR, then size selection and purification. TCRdb reran the public reads through fastp at Q25 and MiXCR, keeping productive beta chains. Each entry is one CDR3 protein sequence, shown with its most common DNA and genes. The table for this sample lists hundreds of thousands of distinct CDR3 sequences; 22% of them were counted only once. Approximately 7.7% of the sample comes from the top ten. Sequenced sample: peripheral blood. The receptors shown here come from a woman between 18 and 29 years old with stable Graves' hyperthyroidism. Some clones in this sample may be carry-over from other donors' samples. Donor details come from another sample of the same person, matched by shared clones.

This clonotype has ten or more counts. The chain uses TRBV9 and TRBJ2-5; D is perhaps TRBD2 (5 bases). Germline V lookup: CDR1 SGDLS, CDR2 YYNGEE. There are 14 residues in the CDR3. V was clipped by 7 bases and J by 2 bases, with 15 bases between them. In nucleotides, the CDR3 is TGTGCCAGCGGTCCCGGGATACTACAAGAGACCCAGTACTTC. It yields the protein CASGPGILQETQYF. Together with reference TRBV9 and TRBJ2-5, the CDR3 gives the full variable domain: DSGVTQTPKHLITATGQRVTLRCSPRSGDLSVYWYQQSLDQGLQFLIQYYNGEERAKGNILERFSAQQFPDLHSELNLSSLELGDSALYFCASGPGILQETQYFGPGTRLLVL.

The chain couples TRBV28 to TRBJ2-7; D ambiguous. Germline V CDR1 and CDR2: MDHEN, SYDVKM. This CDR3 spans 13 amino acids. Trimming left V 3 bases short and J 4 bases short, with 10 bases between. As DNA, the CDR3 is TGTGCCAGCAGTTTTACGGTGGGTTACGAGCAGTACTTC. It encodes CASSFTVGYEQYF.

This clonotype was observed a handful of times. The rearrangement uses TRBV6-1 and TRBJ1-6; 7 bases align to TRBD1. V lost 2 bases to trimming and J lost 6 bases; unmatched junction nucleotides: 7. Per germline, CDR1 MNHNS and CDR2 SASEGT. This CDR3 spans 16 amino acids. The CDR3 nucleotides read TGTGCCAGCAGTGAAACGACAGGGCGGCGTAATTCACCCCTCCACTTT. Translation gives CASSETTGRRNSPLHF.

This rearrangement joins TRBV6-2 or TRBV6-3 to TRBJ1-5, with 9 bases lining up with TRBD1. V lost 6 bases to trimming and J lost 0 bases; unmatched junction nucleotides: 6. Germline V gene lookup returns CDR1 MNHEY and CDR2 SVGEGT. The CDR3 consists of 16 residues. CDR3 nucleotides: TGTGCCAGCAGGGGCCTGGACAGGGGTAGCAATCAGCCCCAGCATTTT. This translates into CASRGLDRGSNQPQHF.